The next 7 T cell receptor beta chains were all read from a single sample in a study of CD4 and CD8 cells across lung adenocarcinoma regions listed by TCRdb under 2018. The method was PCR. These reads were obtained on a HiSeq X Ten. TCRdb took the public reads, trimmed them with fastp at Q25, ran MiXCR for clone calling and kept in-frame beta chains. Each CDR3 protein appears once, grouped with its most common genes and DNA. This sample lists around 25,000 distinct CDR3 sequences; roughly half were detected once. The top ten clones comprise around 50% of the sample. Sequencing was done on a sample of CD8+ T cells from the center of a lung tumor. According to the study, the label for this sample's cell subset or site signals: tumor center region. The source is a male donor with lung adenocarcinoma. The CD4 and CD8 labels of this study may be unreliable.

The sample holds a few counts of this clonotype. The V and J genes are TRBV27 and TRBJ2-1; 11 bases match TRBD2. The end of the DNA fits TRBJ2-7 better, so the J call may be wrong. CDR1 MNHEY and CDR2 SMNVEV come from the germline V gene (reference sequence). CDR3 length equals 16 residues. CDR3 nucleotides: TGTGCCAGCAGTGTCACCGGGACTAGCGGAATCTACGAGCAGTACTTC. Translation gives CASSVTGTSGIYEQYF.

This clonotype turned up a few times. A much larger clone is a single base away; this may be a read error. The chain combines TRBV6-1 with TRBJ2-1; D is unclear. The end of the DNA aligns better with TRBJ2-7, so the J call may be wrong. Germline V gene sequence: CDR1 MNHNS, CDR2 SASEGT. The CDR3 is 16 amino acids. CDR3 protein: CASSGLAVSSYNEQYF. Written as DNA, the CDR3 is TGTGCCAGCAGTGGTCTGGCGGTGAGCTCCTACAATGAGCAGTACTTC.

This chain links TRBV4-1 with TRBJ2-5, with D tentatively TRBD1 or TRBD2 (6 bases each). CDR3 length equals 17 residues. Germline V gene sequence: CDR1 MGHRA, CDR2 YSYEKL. Deletions cut 1 base from V and 3 bases from J, with 18 bases between. The CDR3 region is CASSQGLGGRDKETQYF. The DNA of the CDR3 is TGCGCCAGCAGCCAAGGGCTCGGGGGCCGTGACAAAGAGACCCAGTACTTC.

This clonotype showed up many times. The rearrangement uses TRBV6-1 and TRBJ2-7; 8 bases are shared with TRBD2. The V gene end was trimmed by 7 bases and the J gene end by 6 bases; junction bases not matched to a gene: 8. The CDR3 extends over 13 amino acids. CDR1 and CDR2 from the germline V gene are MNHNS and SASEGT. The DNA for the CDR3 is TGTGCCAGCATAGGGCTAGCGGGCATCGAGCAGTACTTC. This sequence encodes CASIGLAGIEQYF.

This clonotype occurred many times. CDR3 protein: CASSSSIAGGETQYF. DNA for the CDR3: TGTGCCAGCAGCTCCTCCATAGCGGGAGGAGAGACCCAGTACTTC. The V and J genes are TRBV7-2 and TRBJ2-1; TRBD2 matches 10 bases. The J call is uncertain, as TRBJ2-5 better fits the DNA end. Per germline, CDR1 SGHTA and CDR2 FQGNSA. This CDR3 is built from 15 residues.

The chain carries TRBV9 and TRBJ2-3, with 7 bases matching TRBD2. With 7 bases clipped from V and 0 bases from J, the junction kept 5 bases outside the gene matches. This CDR3 is built from 14 residues. Germline V gives CDR1 SGDLS, CDR2 YYNGEE. The chain's CDR3 is CASASGDSTDTQYF. CDR3 sequence (DNA): TGTGCCAGCGCTAGCGGTGATAGCACAGATACGCAGTATTTT. The entire variable domain, with the rest obtained from reference TRBV9 and TRBJ2-3, is as follows: DSGVTQTPKHLITATGQRVTLRCSPRSGDLSVYWYQQSLDQGLQFLIQYYNGEERAKGNILERFSAQQFPDLHSELNLSSLELGDSALYFCASASGDSTDTQYFGPGTRLTVL.

By share, this clonotype counts as medium-sized. The chain combines TRBV6-1 with TRBJ2-2; 9 bases map to TRBD2. The CDR3 runs 15 residues. The V gene end was trimmed by 1 base and the J gene end by 7 bases; junction bases not matched to a gene: 4. Germline V gene data show CDR1 as MNHNS and CDR2 as SASEGT. CDR3 loop: CASSEVREGGGELFF. The CDR3 DNA follows: TGTGCCAGCAGTGAAGTGCGGGAGGGGGGCGGGGAGCTGTTTTTT.